This T cell receptor beta chain is drawn from a study of blood T cell repertoires in COVID-19. Study-level background: The United States, Italy and Spain supplied acute and convalescent COVID-19 samples.

Sequencing was performed with immunoSEQ multiplex PCR; in TCRdb, only in-frame clones are kept and a portion is missing. Among 200,000 to 250,000 clones listed, approximately 91% were seen once. The CDR3 has 15 residues. V shed 5 bases, J shed 5 bases, and the junction held 10 bases outside the gene matches. CDR1 is SGHNT, CDR2 YYREEE, per germline (reference sequence). The specimen sequenced was peripheral blood. The rearrangement joins TRBV5-4 to TRBJ2-5, with TRBD1 identical over 9 bases. This TCR was recovered from a man over 45 with COVID-19, enrolled during active disease. The DNA of the CDR3 is TGTGCCAGCAGTCCTGCCACAGGGGGCTGGGAGACCCAGTACTTC. Amino acid sequence: CASSPATGGWETQYF.